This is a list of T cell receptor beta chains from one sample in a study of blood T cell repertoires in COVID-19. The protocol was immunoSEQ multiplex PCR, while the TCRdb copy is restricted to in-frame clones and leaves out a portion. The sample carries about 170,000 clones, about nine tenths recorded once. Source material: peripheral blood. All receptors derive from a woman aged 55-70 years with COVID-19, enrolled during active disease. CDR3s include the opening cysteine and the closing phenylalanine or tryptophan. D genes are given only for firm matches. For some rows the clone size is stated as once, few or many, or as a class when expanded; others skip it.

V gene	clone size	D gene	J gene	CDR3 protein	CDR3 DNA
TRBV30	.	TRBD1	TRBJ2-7	CASGQGSYEQYF	TGTGCCTCCGGACAGGGCTCCTACGAGCAGTACTTC
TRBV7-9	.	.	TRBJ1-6	CASSSQQGASPLHF	TGTGCCAGCAGCTCACAACAAGGGGCGTCACCCCTCCACTTT
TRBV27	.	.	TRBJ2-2	CASTGISAGELFF	TGTGCCAGCACCGGGATCTCCGCCGGGGAGCTGTTTTTT
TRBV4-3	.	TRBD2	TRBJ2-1	CASSLGLAGADEQFF	TGCGCCAGCAGCCTGGGACTAGCGGGAGCCGATGAGCAGTTCTTC
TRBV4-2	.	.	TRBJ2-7	CASSQGERIYEQYF	TGTGCCAGCAGCCAGGGAGAGCGGATCTACGAGCAGTACTTC
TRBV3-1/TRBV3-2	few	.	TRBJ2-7	CASSHQGYEQYF	TGTGCCAGCAGCCATCAGGGGTACGAGCAGTACTTC
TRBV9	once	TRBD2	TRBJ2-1	CASSALPGGNSYNEQFF	TGTGCCAGCAGCGCCCTACCGGGAGGCAACTCCTACAATGAGCAGTTCTTC
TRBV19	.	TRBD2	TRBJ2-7	CASSPTSGGVAAYEQYF	TGTGCCAGTAGTCCGACTAGCGGGGGGGTCGCGGCCTACGAGCAGTACTTC
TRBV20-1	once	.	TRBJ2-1	CSAQSREQFF	TGCAGTGCTCAAAGCCGTGAGCAGTTCTTC
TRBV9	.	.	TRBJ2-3	CASSVAGAGTDTQYF	TGTGCCAGCAGCGTAGCTGGGGCAGGGACAGATACGCAGTATTTT
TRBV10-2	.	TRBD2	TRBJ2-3	CASNRKAGGPDTQYF	TGCGCCAGCAACAGAAAAGCGGGAGGGCCAGATACGCAGTATTTT
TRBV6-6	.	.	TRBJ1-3	CASSYSSQGRNTIYF	TGTGCCAGCAGTTACTCATCTCAGGGTAGAAACACCATATATTTT
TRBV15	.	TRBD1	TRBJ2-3	CATSSGDRDGTDTQYF	TGTGCCACCAGCAGTGGGGACAGGGATGGCACAGATACGCAGTATTTT
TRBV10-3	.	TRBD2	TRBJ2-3	CATGYRLAGFTDTQYF	TGTGCCACCGGTTACCGACTAGCGGGCTTCACAGATACGCAGTATTTT
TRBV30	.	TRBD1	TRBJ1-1	CAWRTTGGYTEAFF	TGTGCCTGGAGAACGACAGGGGGCTACACTGAAGCTTTCTTT
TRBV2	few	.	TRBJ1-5	CASRRDSNQPQHF	TGTGCCAGCAGGCGGGACTCTAATCAGCCCCAGCATTTT
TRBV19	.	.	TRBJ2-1	CASSIVGGVGYNEQFF	TGTGCCAGTAGTATAGTTGGCGGGGTGGGGTACAATGAGCAGTTCTTC
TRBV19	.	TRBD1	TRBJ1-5	CASSMGQGREKPQHF	TGTGCCAGTAGTATGGGACAGGGGAGGGAAAAGCCCCAGCATTTT
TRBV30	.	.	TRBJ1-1	CAWSVEGREAFF	TGTGCCTGGAGTGTGGAGGGGAGGGAGGCTTTCTTT
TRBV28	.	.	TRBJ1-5	CASSFQGRVDQPQHF	TGTGCCAGCAGTTTCCAGGGCAGGGTGGATCAGCCCCAGCATTTT
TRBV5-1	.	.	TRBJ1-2	CASAQEGRMYGYTF	TGCGCCAGCGCCCAGGAGGGGAGAATGTATGGCTACACCTTC
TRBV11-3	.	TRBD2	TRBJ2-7	CASSPPSGSKNEQYF	TGTGCCAGCAGCCCGCCAAGCGGGAGTAAAAACGAGCAGTACTTC
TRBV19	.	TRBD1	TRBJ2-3	CASSPIPLRDREAYF	TGTGCCAGTAGTCCTATACCCCTTAGGGACAGGGAGGCGTATTTT
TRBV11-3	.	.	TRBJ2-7	CASSQAGPSYEQYF	TGTGCCAGCAGCCAAGCGGGCCCCTCCTACGAGCAGTACTTC
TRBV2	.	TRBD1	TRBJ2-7	CASIPGTVYEQYF	TGTGCCAGCATCCCCGGGACAGTGTACGAGCAGTACTTC
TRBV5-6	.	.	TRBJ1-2	CASSLVRIENYGYTF	TGTGCCAGCAGCTTGGTACGTATAGAGAACTATGGCTACACCTTC
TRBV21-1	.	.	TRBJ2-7	CASSGLADSSYEQYF	TGTGCCAGCAGTGGGCTAGCCGATAGCTCCTACGAGCAGTACTTC
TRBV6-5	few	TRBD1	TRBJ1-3	CASKQGSYSGNTIYF	TGTGCCAGCAAACAGGGGTCCTACTCTGGAAACACCATATATTTT
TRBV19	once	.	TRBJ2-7	CASSILPGRLNEQYF	TGTGCCAGTAGTATACTTCCCGGCAGACTCAACGAGCAGTACTTC
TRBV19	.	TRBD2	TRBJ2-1	CASSIPRLAGLPGNEQFF	TGTGCCAGTAGTATCCCCCGACTAGCGGGCTTACCAGGCAATGAGCAGTTCTTC
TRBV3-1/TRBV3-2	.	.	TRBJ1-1	CASSQLNTEAFF	TGTGCCAGCAGCCAATTAAACACTGAAGCTTTCTTT
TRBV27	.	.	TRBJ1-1	CASRGYRVNTEAFF	TGTGCCAGCAGGGGATACAGGGTGAACACTGAAGCTTTCTTT
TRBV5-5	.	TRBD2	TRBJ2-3	CASSRPGLAGVRGTDTQYF	TGTGCCAGCAGTAGGCCGGGACTAGCGGGAGTAAGGGGCACAGATACGCAGTATTTT
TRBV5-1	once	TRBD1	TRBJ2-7	CASSLFHSTGANSYEQYF	TGCGCCAGCAGCTTATTTCACTCGACAGGGGCTAATTCCTACGAGCAGTACTTC
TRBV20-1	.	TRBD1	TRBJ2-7	CSASEWDRDSYEQYF	TGCAGTGCTAGTGAGTGGGACAGGGATTCTTACGAGCAGTACTTC
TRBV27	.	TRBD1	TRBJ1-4	CASSLGQGNEKLFF	TGTGCCAGCAGTTTAGGACAGGGTAATGAAAAACTGTTTTTT
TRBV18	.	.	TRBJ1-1	CASSPRGGSLNTEAFF	TGTGCCAGCTCCCCTCGCGGGGGCTCCTTGAACACTGAAGCTTTCTTT
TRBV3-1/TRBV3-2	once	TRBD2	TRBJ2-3	CASRRLAGDPGHDTQYF	TGTGCCAGCAGGCGACTAGCGGGAGACCCGGGGCACGATACGCAGTATTTT
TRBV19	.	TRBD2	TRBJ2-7	CASSILGDYSYEQYF	TGTGCCAGTAGTATATTGGGGGACTACTCCTACGAGCAGTACTTC
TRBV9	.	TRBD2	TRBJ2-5	CASSVLPGAGGLETQYF	TGTGCCAGCAGCGTCCTACCCGGAGCGGGAGGGCTAGAGACCCAGTACTTC
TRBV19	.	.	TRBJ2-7	CASSRGVLAYEQYF	TGTGCCAGTAGTAGAGGCGTACTTGCCTACGAGCAGTACTTC
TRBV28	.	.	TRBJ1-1	CASSPPRWPVRGEAFF	TGTGCCAGCAGTCCCCCTCGGTGGCCCGTAAGGGGTGAAGCTTTCTTT